Sequencing of this T cell receptor beta chain was carried out in a study of Ad26.COV2.S vaccination and SARS-CoV-2 variants. Here immunoSEQ multiplex PCR was the method, and the copy in TCRdb shows in-frame clones only, minus some. The sample contains about 350,000 clones, about 92% of which appear only once. The CDR3 is 15 residues long. Germline CDR1 is SGHVS and CDR2 is FNYEAQ. The V end was cut by 0 bases, the J end by 7 bases, with 12 bases between. The study's findings and limits: It was reported that spike-specific CD8+ and CD4+ T cell responses were substantially broad after vaccination. Comparability of non-spike TCR breadth was observed across vaccine and placebo recipients.

As to this clone: Its antigen is unidentified.

The source material was peripheral blood, sampled after recovery from COVID-19. J is TRBJ2-2 and V is TRBV7-6, with D unresolved. This clonotype originated in a human donor who had recovered from COVID-19. The DNA of the CDR3 is TGTGCCAGCAGCTTAGCGTCTACAGTAGGCGGGGAGCTGTTTTTT. Translation: CASSLASTVGGELFF.